This T cell receptor beta chain was recorded in a study of T cells in Graves' hyperthyroidism and ophthalmopathy (dated by TCRdb to about 2019). Regarding the complete study: Peripheral blood was collected at initial diagnosis, before any treatment. A discovery cohort of about a hundred patients, 43 with Graves' ophthalmopathy and roughly 59 with stable Graves' hyperthyroidism, was used to find distinguishing TCR V-J signatures. An independent validation cohort of under 20 hyperthyroidism patients and about 15 patients who later progressed to ophthalmopathy tested prospective prediction of ophthalmopathy. The 95 to 100 discovery patients were randomly divided into training and test sets at a 7:3 ratio. The study also compared thyroid tissue and blood T-cell repertoires from over 5 Graves' hyperthyroidism patients. After blood sampling, hyperthyroidism patients were treated with methimazole at a starting dose of 30 mg daily, and ophthalmopathy patients were treated with high-dose intravenous methylprednisolone. TCR Vbeta CDR3 sequencing of 120 to 150 peripheral blood samples (about 45 ophthalmopathy, over 70 hyperthyroidism and around 17 progressor patients) is reported in the paper. Broad study findings and their caveats: In validation, the model predicted progression to ophthalmopathy with around 71% sensitivity and less than 75% specificity, a median of about 6 months before onset. Sample size was not statistically predetermined, and investigators were not blinded to group allocation. A model built on a 13 V-J signature distinguished ophthalmopathy from stable hyperthyroidism, reaching around 88% sensitivity and approximately 83% specificity in cross-validation and 80%/75% in testing. Blood samples also contained most of the expanded thyroid clonotypes (frequency above 0.001), which suggests that blood repertoires may reflect thyroid immune responses.

Amplification of TCR beta CDR3 regions was carried out from RNA transcripts. For the first round of RT-PCR on the TCR CDR3, the HTBI primer set was used together with the Qiagen OneStep RT-PCR kit. Libraries were constructed in a second round of multiplex PCR, after which size selection and purification were carried out. Paired-end sequencing of the libraries was performed with 100 bp reads on an Illumina HiSeq2000. The original methods were these. SOAPnuke was used to process the raw data, with reads discarded if the reads contained adapters or uncalled bases, had a mean Phred below 15, or lacked an exact constant-primer or identifier match. COPE v1.2.5 was used to merge high-quality paired reads, and clonotypes were defined as unique nucleotide sequences. Clonotypes were aligned to IMGT TRBV, TRBD and TRBJ reference segments using MiTCR v1.1. Only V-J combinations with frequency above 0.0001, covering 98% to 99.2% of repertoires, were analysed. A TCS score was defined as the ratio of F50 (clonal expansion) to E x V (chaos), with BLOSUM62-based TCRdist applied between CDR3 peptides within each V-J. Welch's t-statistics and random forest reduced roughly 530 V-J features to about 12, which were used in a naive Bayes classifier (R e1071). In-frame beta chains were kept once TCRdb had trimmed the public reads at Q25 with fastp and called clones with MiXCR. Each CDR3 protein appears once, grouped with its most common genes and DNA. TCRdb's processing, not the authors' own work, is the source of the V and J calls. The sample records a few hundred thousand distinct CDR3 sequences, about 20% of which are singletons. The ten largest make up approximately 26% of the sample.

Stable Graves' hyperthyroidism was defined as no progression to ophthalmopathy during 18 months of follow-up. The hyperthyroidism patients were between 18 and 65 years old and newly diagnosed, with a disease duration of less than 2 months. Any patient with an uncontrolled infection, another autoimmune disease, pregnancy or lactation was excluded. Clinical symptoms, serum thyroxine and TRAb, thyroid ultrasound, and orbital computed tomography formed the basis for the diagnoses. PBMCs were separated from over 9 ml of fresh peripheral blood using Ficoll-Paque density gradient centrifugation. Total RNA was extracted using Trizol reagent, and RNA quality was assessed on an Agilent 2100 Bioanalyzer. Details on this clonotype: This receptor's antigen is unknown. The record has no base qualities; no much larger clone is one base away.

The receptor was derived from a man younger than 35 with Graves' hyperthyroidism. The material sequenced was blood.

The bases read TGTGCCAGCAGCTACCCAAACGGGGAGCTGTTTTTT. Translated, it reads CASSYPNGELFF. The chain employs TRBV9 and TRBJ2-2, with the D gene call left open. The trim is 4 bases for V and 7 bases for J, with a gap of 8 bases between the germline ends. From the cysteine up to the phenylalanine, the CDR3 has a length of 12 residues. The sequence is cut down to CDR3 DNA, 36 bases in frame from base 1. Per the germline V gene, SGDLS is the CDR1 and YYNGEE is the CDR2.